This passage covers 30 T cell receptor beta chains from one sample sequenced in a study of OX40 agonist ivuxolimab in advanced cancers. TCRdb's copy holds only in-frame clones and misses some; the assay was immunoSEQ multiplex PCR. Among about 160,000 clones listed, 85% to 95% were seen once. This material consisted of CD4+ or CD8+ T cells sorted from blood, taken in a trial of the OX40 agonist ivuxolimab. The origin of the receptors is an adult with an advanced solid tumor such as melanoma, head and neck, liver or kidney cancer.

The J gene is TRBJ2-2, the V gene TRBV7-2; D is tentatively TRBD1 or TRBD2 (5 bases each). Germline V gene lookup returns CDR1 SGHTA and CDR2 FQGNSA. V lost 5 bases and J 0 bases, leaving 10 bases between the germline ends. The CDR3 is 15 residues long. CDR3 protein: CASSRDRPNTGELFF. The CDR3 DNA reads as TGTGCCAGCAGCAGGGACCGGCCGAACACCGGGGAGCTGTTTTTT.

V usage is TRBV7-2 and J usage is TRBJ2-3; 8 bases agree with TRBD2. J gave up 2 bases and V 5 bases, and 9 bases lay outside the gene matches. The CDR3 sequence is 16 residues long. From germline, CDR1 is SGHTA and CDR2 FQGNSA. In DNA form, the CDR3 reads TGTGCCAGCAGCCTTCGCCGGGGGGGGTACACAGATACGCAGTATTTT. Amino acids: CASSLRRGGYTDTQYF.

This clone was counted once. The J gene is TRBJ1-5, the V gene TRBV11-2; perhaps TRBD1 as D (5 bases). The germline V and J ends were trimmed by 5 bases and 3 bases, with 8 bases remaining between them. CDR3 length equals 13 residues. Germline CDR1 SGHAT, CDR2 FQNNGV. Here the CDR3 DNA reads TGTGCCAGCAGCCAGGGAAACAATCAGCCCCAGCATTTT. It is translated as CASSQGNNQPQHF. Full variable domain (remainder filled in from reference TRBV11-2 and TRBJ1-5): EAGVAQSPRYKIIEKRQSVAFWCNPISGHATLYWYQQILGQGPKLLIQFQNNGVVDDSQLPKDRFSAERLKGVDSTLKIQPAKLEDSAVYLCASSQGNNQPQHFGDGTRLSIL.

The chain carries TRBV2 and TRBJ1-3; D is perhaps TRBD1 (5 bases). Germline V gene data show CDR1 as SNHLY and CDR2 as FYNNEI. Trimming removed 3 bases at V and 0 bases at J, with 9 bases between. CDR3 size: 15 residues. CDR3 DNA sequence: TGTGCCAGCAGTGACAGGGTCAACTCTGGAAACACCATATATTTT. Translating gives CASSDRVNSGNTIYF.

The V call is TRBV29-1, the J call TRBJ2-3, with D possibly TRBD2 on 7 matching bases. V was shortened by 3 bases and J by 1 base, with 14 bases between the two germline ends. The CDR3 sequence is 15 residues long. Germline V gene lookup returns CDR1 SQVTM and CDR2 ANQGSEA. Written as DNA, the CDR3 is TGCAGCGTTGATGTTACGGGGGGCGGCACAGATACGCAGTATTTT. Amino acids: CSVDVTGGGTDTQYF.

V gene TRBV27 combines with J gene TRBJ1-1; D is unresolved. Germline lookup yields CDR1 MNHEY and CDR2 SMNVEV (reference sequence). The CDR3 is 16 residues long. Trimming stripped 0 bases from V and 1 base from J, with 12 bases between. For the CDR3, the DNA is TGTGCCAGCAGTTTATCCAAAGCCCGCTCGAACACTGAAGCTTTCTTT. Residues: CASSLSKARSNTEAFF.

The chain couples TRBV11-2 to TRBJ1-1, with no clear D. Trimming removed 3 bases at V and 5 bases at J, with 16 bases between. The germline CDR1 and CDR2 sequences are SGHAT and FQNNGV. This CDR3 has 15 residues. This CDR3 is CASSFKGSGVTEAFF. The CDR3, as DNA: TGTGCCAGCAGCTTCAAAGGGTCCGGGGTAACTGAAGCTTTCTTT.

The V gene is TRBV25-1, the J gene TRBJ1-2, with 8 bases identical to TRBD1. This CDR3 has 14 amino acids. CDR1 is MGHDK and CDR2 is SYGVNS in the germline V gene. J was trimmed by 4 bases and V by 8 bases; bases with no gene match: 9. CDR3 bases: TGTGCCAGCTCGGGACAGGAATTTGGCTATGGCTACACCTTC. Its translation is CASSGQEFGYGYTF.

The chain is built from TRBV10-3 and TRBJ1-5; D perhaps matches TRBD1 (5 bases). Trimming took off 4 bases at V and 4 bases at J, with 14 bases between the two ends. This CDR3 has 15 residues. The V gene's germline CDR1 is ENHRY and CDR2 SYGVKD. The CDR3 loop reads CAISVNGAGNQPQHF. Written as DNA, the CDR3 is TGTGCCATCAGTGTAAATGGGGCAGGGAATCAGCCCCAGCATTTT.

V and J are TRBV29-1 and TRBJ1-2, with a weak D call TRBD1 (6 bases). This CDR3 region has 10 residues. V lost 6 bases and J 6 bases, leaving 8 bases between the germline ends. Germline V gene sequence: CDR1 SQVTM, CDR2 ANQGSEA. CDR3 nucleotide sequence: TGCAGCGTCGCAGGGGATGGCTACACCTTC. Translated, it gives CSVAGDGYTF.

A few counts support this clone. The genes are TRBV5-4 and TRBJ2-5, with 7 bases fitting TRBD1. Germline CDR1 SGHNT, CDR2 YYREEE (reference sequence). V was pared by 3 bases and J by 1 base, with 12 bases of the junction left unmatched. The CDR3 covers 17 residues. This chain's CDR3 is CASSSGTAITLQETQYF. CDR3 nucleotides: TGTGCCAGCAGCTCTGGGACAGCCATCACCCTCCAAGAGACCCAGTACTTC.

This rearrangement joins TRBV7-2 to TRBJ2-3; D possibly corresponds to TRBD1 (5 bases). Trimming cost V 5 bases and J 0 bases, with 12 bases left between them. CDR3 length: 15 residues. Germline CDR1 reads SGHTA; CDR2 reads FQGNSA. CDR3 residues: CASSPAGMSTDTQYF. In DNA, the CDR3 is TGTGCCAGCAGCCCCGCAGGGATGAGCACAGATACGCAGTATTTT.

The rearrangement uses TRBV16 and TRBJ1-5; D perhaps matches TRBD1 (5 bases). V was shortened by 4 bases and J by 11 bases, with 18 bases between the two germline ends. Germline V lookup: CDR1 KGHSY, CDR2 FQNENV. The CDR3 has 14 residues. CDR3 amino acids: CASSLRVVPGSQHF. The CDR3 nucleotides read TGTGCCAGCAGCCTCAGGGTCGTTCCGGGTTCCCAGCATTTT. The entire variable domain, with the rest obtained from reference TRBV16 and TRBJ1-5, is as follows: GEEVAQTPKHLVRGEGQKAKLYCAPIKGHSYVFWYQQVLKNEFKFLISFQNENVFDETGMPKERFSAKCLPNSPCSLEIQATKLEDSAVYFCASSLRVVPGSQHFGDGTRLSIL.

The chain couples TRBV19 to TRBJ2-2; D unclear. Germline V gene lookup returns CDR1 LNHDA and CDR2 SQIVND (reference sequence). V lost 8 bases, J lost 0 bases, and 10 bases lay in between. The CDR3 runs 14 residues. The DNA for the CDR3 is TGTGCCAGTTTATCGACATCGAACACCGGGGAGCTGTTTTTT. Translated: CASLSTSNTGELFF.

The chain couples TRBV10-3 to TRBJ2-7; possible D gene TRBD1, 6 bases. The germline gives CDR1 ENHRY, CDR2 SYGVKD. The CDR3 is made up of 13 amino acids. Between the trimmed V and J ends, which lost 4 bases and 2 bases, there was a span of 9 bases. CDR3 coding DNA: TGTGCCATCAGTGGGACAGCTCCCTACGAGCAGTACTTC. Its protein is CAISGTAPYEQYF.

The chain uses TRBV18 and TRBJ1-1; D is undetermined. Germline V gene lookup returns CDR1 KGHSH and CDR2 LQKENI. CDR3 length: 14 amino acids. V shed 5 bases and J shed 0 bases, with 10 bases lying between them. CDR3 in DNA: TGTGCCAGCTCAATATCAGTTATGAACACTGAAGCTTTCTTT. Translated, it gives CASSISVMNTEAFF.

The chain combines TRBV5-1 with TRBJ2-1; D could derive from TRBD1 or TRBD2 (6 bases each). Germline lookup yields CDR1 SGHRS and CDR2 YFSETQ. Trimming took 4 bases from V and 0 from J, leaving 14 bases between them. The CDR3 is made up of 16 amino acids. CDR3 sequence: CASSGGSRGSYNEQFF. CDR3 DNA sequence: TGCGCCAGCAGCGGGGGCTCGCGGGGCTCCTACAATGAGCAGTTCTTC.

V gene TRBV4-1 combines with J gene TRBJ1-3; D gene unclear. Germline CDR1 reads MGHRA; CDR2 reads YSYEKL. V shed 3 bases and J shed 0 bases, with 18 bases lying between them. The CDR3 is 18 amino acids. CDR3 amino acids: CASSHTQQPLVSGNTIYF. DNA of the CDR3: TGCGCCAGCAGCCATACCCAACAGCCCCTGGTCTCTGGAAACACCATATATTTT.

The gene calls are TRBV6-5 and TRBJ2-5; perhaps TRBD1 as D (5 bases). Germline values: CDR1 MNHEY, CDR2 SVGAGI. The CDR3 runs 13 residues. Trimming left V 4 bases short and J 5 bases short, with 11 bases between. CDR3 in amino acids: CASSFAGLETQYF. In DNA form, the CDR3 reads TGTGCCAGCAGTTTTGCAGGGTTGGAGACCCAGTACTTC.

This sequence joins TRBV6-6 and TRBJ1-5, with D maybe TRBD1 (6 bases). With 3 bases removed from V and 7 bases from J, the gap between germline ends came to 16 bases. The CDR3 is 15 residues long. Germline CDR1 and CDR2: MNHNY and SVGAGI (reference sequence). CDR3 loop: CASSYEQGRWQPQHF. For the CDR3, the DNA is TGTGCCAGCAGTTATGAACAGGGACGGTGGCAGCCCCAGCATTTT.

The chain is built from TRBV19 and TRBJ1-5; D not resolved. The CDR3 runs 15 residues. With 9 bases removed from V and 2 bases from J, the gap between germline ends came to 17 bases. The germline gives CDR1 LNHDA, CDR2 SQIVND (reference sequence). For the CDR3, the DNA is TGTGCCAGCCGTAGGGTTCGGGTTGGCAATCAGCCCCAGCATTTT. As protein: CASRRVRVGNQPQHF.

This chain links TRBV9 with TRBJ1-4; a possible D gene is TRBD1 (5 bases). Between the trimmed V and J ends, which lost 7 bases and 5 bases, there was a span of 18 bases. CDR3 length: 15 residues. The V gene's germline CDR1 is SGDLS and CDR2 YYNGEE. The CDR3 coding sequence is TGTGCCAGCTCTACCCGGGGGACCGTAAATGAAAAACTGTTTTTT. Translated: CASSTRGTVNEKLFF.

The V gene is TRBV5-4, the J gene TRBJ1-2, with TRBD1 matching over 7 bases. Germline assignment: CDR1 SGHNT and CDR2 YYREEE (reference sequence). The CDR3 length is 13 residues. J lost 6 bases, V lost 3 bases, and 5 bases had no gene match. CDR3 sequence (DNA): TGTGCCAGCAGCTCGGACAGGCCGGATGGCTACACCTTC. This gives the protein CASSSDRPDGYTF.

This chain links TRBV5-1 with TRBJ2-5; TRBD1 is a possible D gene (6 bases). V shed 1 base and J shed 1 base, with 11 bases lying between them. The CDR3 totals 15 residues. Germline V lookup: CDR1 SGHRS, CDR2 YFSETQ. The CDR3 reads CASSLMGAFQETQYF. The CDR3 DNA is TGCGCCAGCAGCTTGATGGGGGCCTTCCAAGAGACCCAGTACTTC.

The rearrangement joins TRBV4-3 to TRBJ2-3; 8 bases are shared with TRBD1. The length of the CDR3 is 17 residues. V shed 0 bases and J 6 bases; nucleotides not matched to a gene: 11. Germline CDR1 LGHNA, CDR2 YSLEER. The DNA of the CDR3 is TGCGCCAGCAGCCAAGATTGGAGAGACAGGGGAGTGGATACGCAGTATTTT. It codes for CASSQDWRDRGVDTQYF.

This chain uses TRBV11-2 with TRBJ1-2, with D perhaps matching TRBD1 (6 bases). Germline-derived CDR1 and CDR2 are SGHAT and FQNNGV. The CDR3 has 14 amino acids. V was clipped by 6 bases and J by 1 base, with 12 bases between them. CDR3 bases: TGTGCCAGCAGTTCGCAGGGGCTTAACTATGGCTACACCTTC. This gives the protein CASSSQGLNYGYTF.

The chain carries TRBV28 and TRBJ2-1; 10 nucleotides align to TRBD2. The V and J ends lost 6 bases and 1 base, in that order; junction bases with no gene match: 12. Germline V gene sequence: CDR1 MDHEN, CDR2 SYDVKM. This CDR3 has 18 residues. CDR3 residues: CASSQSAGGGPSYNEQFF. In DNA, the CDR3 is TGTGCCAGCAGCCAGTCAGCGGGAGGGGGGCCTTCCTACAATGAGCAGTTCTTC.

V gene TRBV6-5 combines with J gene TRBJ1-3; D gene unclear. From germline, CDR1 is MNHEY and CDR2 SVGAGI. The CDR3 consists of 13 residues. V shed 4 bases and J shed 4 bases, with 8 bases lying between them. CDR3 DNA sequence: TGTGCCAGCAGTTTCCAACAGGGAAACACCATATATTTT. Translated, it gives CASSFQQGNTIYF.

V usage is TRBV28 and J usage is TRBJ1-1, with D possibly matching TRBD1 (5 bases). Germline V gives CDR1 MDHEN, CDR2 SYDVKM. V lost 2 bases and J 0 bases, leaving 7 bases between the germline ends. The CDR3 consists of 14 residues. The CDR3 bases are TGTGCCAGCAGTTTAGGGGGGTTGAACACTGAAGCTTTCTTT. Its translation: CASSLGGLNTEAFF.

The chain carries TRBV7-8 and TRBJ1-2; D not resolved. Trimming shortened V by 5 bases and J by 4 bases, and 14 bases separated the two germline ends. Germline V gives CDR1 SGHVS, CDR2 FQNEAQ. The CDR3 length is 14 residues. The CDR3: CASSRPLRGYGYTF. DNA for the CDR3: TGTGCCAGCAGCCGTCCCCTTCGGGGCTATGGCTACACCTTC. Together with reference TRBV7-8 and TRBJ1-2, the CDR3 gives the full variable domain: GAGVSQSPRYKVAKRGQDVALRCDPISGHVSLFWYQQALGQGPEFLTYFQNEAQLDKSGLPSDRFFAERPEGSVSTLKIQRTQQEDSAVYLCASSRPLRGYGYTFGSGTRLTVV.